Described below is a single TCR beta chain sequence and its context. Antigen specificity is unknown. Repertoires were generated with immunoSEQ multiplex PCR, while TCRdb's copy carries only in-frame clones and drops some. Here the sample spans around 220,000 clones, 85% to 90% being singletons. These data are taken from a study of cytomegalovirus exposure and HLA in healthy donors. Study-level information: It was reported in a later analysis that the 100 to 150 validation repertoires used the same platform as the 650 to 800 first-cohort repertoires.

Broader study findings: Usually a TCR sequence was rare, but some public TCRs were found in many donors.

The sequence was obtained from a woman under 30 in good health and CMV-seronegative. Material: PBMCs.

In DNA form, the CDR3 reads TGCGCCAGCAGCTTGGGGGACGGACTAAGGTACGAGCAGTACTTC. Protein sequence: CASSLGDGLRYEQYF. The chain couples TRBV5-1 to TRBJ2-7, with D possibly matching TRBD2 (6 bases). The V end was cut by 0 bases, the J end by 4 bases, with 14 bases between. Germline CDR1 SGHRS, CDR2 YFSETQ. The length of the CDR3 is 15 residues.